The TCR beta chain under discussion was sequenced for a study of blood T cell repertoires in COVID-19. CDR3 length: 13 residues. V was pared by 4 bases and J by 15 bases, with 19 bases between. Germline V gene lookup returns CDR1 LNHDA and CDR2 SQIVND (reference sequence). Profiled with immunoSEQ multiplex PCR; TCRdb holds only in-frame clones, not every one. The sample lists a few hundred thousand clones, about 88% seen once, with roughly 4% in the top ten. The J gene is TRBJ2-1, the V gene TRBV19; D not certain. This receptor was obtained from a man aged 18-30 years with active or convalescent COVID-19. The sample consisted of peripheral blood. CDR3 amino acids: CASSKRTDSIPFF. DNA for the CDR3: TGTGCCAGTAGTAAAAGAACTGATTCAATTCCGTTCTTC.